The 2 T cell receptor beta chains below come from one sample, sequenced in a study of T cells in Graves' hyperthyroidism and ophthalmopathy. RNA transcripts provided the source from which TCR beta CDR3 regions were amplified. The HTBI set primed first-round TCR CDR3 RT-PCR. TCRdb called the multiplex PCR reads again in MiXCR, with one record for every CDR3 protein. This table has approximately 420,000 distinct CDR3 sequences, approximately 15% appearing once. The sequenced sample was blood. The receptor set was obtained from a woman aged 18-29 years with Graves' hyperthyroidism.

This clonotype was recorded many times. The chain combines TRBV13 with TRBJ2-7; 7 bases are a match to TRBD2. Trimming at V came to 3 bases and at J to 4 bases, leaving 6 bases not matched to a gene. The CDR3 sequence is 14 residues long. CDR1 and CDR2 from the germline V gene are PRHDT and FYEKMQ (reference sequence). The CDR3: CASSFGGSGYEQYF. CDR3 nucleotides: TGTGCCAGCAGCTTCGGCGGGAGCGGTTACGAGCAGTACTTC.

This clonotype has ten or more counts. The V call is TRBV28, the J call TRBJ2-2; D is perhaps TRBD1 or TRBD2 (6 bases each). Germline lookup yields CDR1 MDHEN and CDR2 SYDVKM. Trimming removed 6 bases at V and 4 bases at J, with 18 bases between. The CDR3 contains 16 residues. CDR3 DNA sequence: TGTGCCAGCAGGCCGACGACAGGAGGGTCCACCGGGGAGCTGTTTTTT. Residues: CASRPTTGGSTGELFF.